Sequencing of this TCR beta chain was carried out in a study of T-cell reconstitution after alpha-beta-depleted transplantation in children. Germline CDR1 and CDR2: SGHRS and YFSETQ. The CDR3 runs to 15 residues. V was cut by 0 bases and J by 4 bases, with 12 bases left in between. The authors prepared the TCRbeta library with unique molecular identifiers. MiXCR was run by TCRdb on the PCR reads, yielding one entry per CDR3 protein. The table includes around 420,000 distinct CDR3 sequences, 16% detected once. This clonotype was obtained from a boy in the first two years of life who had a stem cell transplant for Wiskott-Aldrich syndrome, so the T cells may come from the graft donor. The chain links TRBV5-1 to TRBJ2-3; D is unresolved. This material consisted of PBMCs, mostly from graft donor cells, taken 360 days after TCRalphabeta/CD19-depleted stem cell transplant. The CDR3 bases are TGCGCCAGCAGCTTGGAAGGCAGATCCGCAGATACGCAGTATTTT. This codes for CASSLEGRSADTQYF.